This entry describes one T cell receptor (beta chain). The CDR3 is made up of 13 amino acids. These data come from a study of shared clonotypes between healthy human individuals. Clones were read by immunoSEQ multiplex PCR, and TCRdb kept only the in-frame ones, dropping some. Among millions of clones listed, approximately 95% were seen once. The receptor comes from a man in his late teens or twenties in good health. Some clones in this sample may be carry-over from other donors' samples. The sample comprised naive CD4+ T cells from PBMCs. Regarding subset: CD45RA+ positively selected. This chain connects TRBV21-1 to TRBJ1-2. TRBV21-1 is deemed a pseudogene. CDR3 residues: CASSKVRNYGYTF. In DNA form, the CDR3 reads TGTGCCAGCAGCAAAGTGAGGAACTATGGCTACACCTTC.